This paragraph covers one TCR beta chain sequence. This clone's antigen is unknown. It has no much larger one-base neighbor in the sample; base qualities were not kept. This specimen belongs to a study of T cell clones after liver transplantation (dated by TCRdb to the late 2010s). Turning to the overall study: Samples were obtained from ITN030ST, a randomized trial in which withdrawal of immunosuppression was attempted within 2 years of liver transplantation. To count as tolerant, a recipient had to stay completely off immunosuppression for at least one year without liver enzymes climbing beyond twice the upper limit of normal. Of the eight recipients, a few were HCV-positive, while the remaining recipients had been transplanted for non-autoimmune, non-viral indications. As an antigen-independent comparator for the donor-reactive sequences, third party-reactive TCRbeta sequences from pre-transplant MLRs were identified as well. Blood samples were collected pre-transplant, pre-randomization before withdrawal, and post-randomization after either complete withdrawal or failed withdrawal. The subjects received no induction therapy and were kept on standard immunosuppression until randomization at 12-24 months post-transplant. Of the 8 liver transplant recipients making up the studied cohort, 3 were classified as tolerant and 5 as non-tolerant. Donor-reactive T cell clones were identified using TCRbeta sequencing after a pre-transplant mixed lymphocyte reaction and were then followed in post-transplant blood.

V is cut back by 4 bases and J by 2 bases, with 4 bases in the junction unmatched. According to the germline V gene (reference sequence), CDR1 reads SEHNR and CDR2 reads FQNEAQ. Measured from the cysteine to the phenylalanine, the CDR3 is 14 residues long. The kept DNA is CDR3 alone, 42 bases in frame from the first base. Using immunoSEQ, frozen genomic DNA was subjected to high-throughput TCRbeta CDR3 sequencing, a process that included PCR amplification, mapping, bias correction and internal controls. Per the original workflow: Only productive rearrangements were retained, and each unique TCRbeta sequence was defined by its CDR3 nucleotide sequence together with its V and J gene. Donor-reactive sequences required at least 5-fold expansion in CFSE-low cells versus unstimulated pre-transplant cells and at least 0.01% frequency. To ensure at least 90% detection power, minimum frequency thresholds were set for each subject based on that subject's lowest-template unstimulated sample. Jensen-Shannon divergence between the top 1000 TCRbeta sequences after and before transplant was used to measure repertoire turnover. Changes in detection of donor-reactive sequences were assessed with two-sided Fisher's exact tests. TCRdb retrieved this table from immuneACCESS and kept in-frame rearrangements only. Not all clones are present; in checked studies, unresolved V genes account for under half, and no reason is known for the remainder. Clone size and V and J calls were adopted from that table, with D and trimming inferred from the DNA. The sample yields fewer than 50,000 clones; about 86% were counted once. Less than 2.5% of the sample goes to the ten largest clones.

Unstimulated PBMCs, after thawing, were stained for CD3, CD4 and CD8 and then FACS-sorted into CD3+CD4+ and CD3+CD8+ populations. All 8 studied subjects were randomized to withdrawal of immunosuppression. The Qiagen DNeasy Blood and Tissue Kit was used to isolate genomic DNA. What the research found in general, with its limitations: In 5 of 8 subjects, circulating donor-reactive CD4 TCRbeta sequences decreased significantly after transplant, regardless of tolerance or HCV status. Because of small, heterogeneous patient numbers and non-standardized post-transplant time points, the conclusions were only preliminary. A greater decline was seen for donor-reactive sequences than for third party-reactive sequences, suggesting partial antigen-specific deletion unrelated to withdrawal success. When repertoire turnover was accounted for, significantly reduced detection of donor-reactive sequences was found in 7 of 8 subjects for CD4 and in 8 of 8 subjects for CD8. Since no allograft tissue specimens were available, donor-reactive T cells may have migrated into the graft instead of being deleted. In two subjects, low numbers of available donor cells limited the measurable donor-reactive repertoire.

This TCR was sampled from a human patient who received a liver transplant. Donor T cells from the graft may be present among the T cells after a transplant. The sample consisted of CD4+ T cells from blood, taken 24 months after liver transplant. The chain employs TRBV7-9 and TRBJ2-7, and 8 junction bases match TRBD2. The CDR3: CASSSSGFPYEQYF. The DNA sequence is as follows: TGTGCCAGCAGCTCTAGCGGGTTCCCCTACGAGCAGTACTTC.